One sample yielded the 21 T cell receptor beta chains listed below, sequenced in a study of OX40 agonist ivuxolimab in advanced cancers. The library was prepared using the immunoSEQ multiplex PCR assay. TCRdb took over this immuneACCESS table, retaining in-frame rearrangements with V and J assigned. Such tables are incomplete; in checked studies, under half of the missing clones stem from an unresolved V gene, and the remainder is unexplained. The sample table shows about 69,000 clones, and 90% are seen once. Of the sample, about 10% falls within the top ten clones. The material sequenced was CD4+ or CD8+ T cells sorted from blood, taken in a trial of the OX40 agonist ivuxolimab. Every receptor here comes from an adult with an advanced solid tumor such as melanoma, head and neck, liver or kidney cancer.

V gene TRBV27 combines with J gene TRBJ1-4; 9 bases line up with TRBD1. The J segment lost 8 bases and the V segment lost 6 bases, leaving 7 bases of the junction unmatched. The CDR3 is made up of 14 amino acids. Per germline, CDR1 MNHEY and CDR2 SMNVEV (reference sequence). The CDR3 protein is CASRLQGAGEKLFF. As DNA, the CDR3 is TGTGCCAGCAGACTACAGGGGGCAGGAGAAAAACTGTTTTTT.

V gene TRBV20-1 combines with J gene TRBJ1-4; D uncertain. Trimming removed 5 bases at V and 8 bases at J, with 6 bases between. The CDR3 covers 10 residues. Germline CDR1 DFQATT, CDR2 SNEGSKA (reference sequence). CDR3 nucleotide sequence: TGCAGTGCTTTGGAGGAAAAACTGTTTTTT. It translates to CSALEEKLFF.

This clone was counted between two and nine times. The gene calls are TRBV18 and TRBJ2-5; D is unclear. Germline CDR1 reads KGHSH; CDR2 reads LQKENI. Trimming stripped 3 bases from V and 6 bases from J, with 11 bases between. This CDR3 is built from 13 residues. The DNA for the CDR3 is TGTGCCAGCTCACCCCTACGGGTTCAGACCCAGTACTTC. It is translated as CASSPLRVQTQYF.

A single count supports this clone. CDR3 nucleotide sequence: TGTGCCAGCAGCTTGGATGCGGGACAGGGGAACACTGAAGCTTTCTTT. It specifies CASSLDAGQGNTEAFF. V usage is TRBV7-9 and J usage is TRBJ1-1; the match to TRBD1 covers 9 bases. Germline CDR1 SEHNR, CDR2 FQNEAQ (reference sequence). The CDR3 has 16 amino acids. J was trimmed by 1 base and V by 3 bases; bases with no gene match: 6.

The V gene is TRBV18, the J gene TRBJ2-2; 12 bases are shared with TRBD2. The CDR3 contains 16 residues. Germline-derived CDR1 and CDR2 are KGHSH and LQKENI. Losses at the gene ends were 3 bases for V and 4 bases for J; bases not matched to a gene: 3. In DNA, the CDR3 is TGTGCCAGCTCACCCCGACTAGCGGGAGTCACCGGGGAGCTGTTTTTT. Protein: CASSPRLAGVTGELFF.

The chain joins TRBV18 to TRBJ2-7; the D is unclear. The CDR3 is 15 residues long. V lost 1 base and J 5 bases, leaving 15 bases between the germline ends. Germline V gives CDR1 KGHSH, CDR2 LQKENI. The CDR3 DNA reads TGTGCCAGCTCACCACTTCCGGGCCTCGAAGACGAGCAGTACTTC. It translates to CASSPLPGLEDEQYF.

V gene TRBV18 combines with J gene TRBJ2-7; unclear D gene. In germline, CDR1 is KGHSH, CDR2 LQKENI. V shed 0 bases and J shed 3 bases, with 6 bases lying between them. The CDR3 extends over 13 amino acids. The DNA for the CDR3 is TGTGCCAGCTCACCACCCATGGGCTACGAGCAGTACTTC. Its translation is CASSPPMGYEQYF.

The gene calls are TRBV19 and TRBJ1-2; 8 bases are a match to TRBD1. The V segment lost 3 bases and the J segment 9 bases; nucleotides outside the gene matches: 6. The CDR3 covers 13 residues. Germline V gives CDR1 LNHDA, CDR2 SQIVND (reference sequence). The CDR3 DNA reads TGTGCCAGTAGTATCGGCAGGGGGCACAGCTACACCTTC. Translated: CASSIGRGHSYTF.

The chain has TRBV9 and TRBJ2-3, with TRBD2 matching 10 bases. CDR1 is SGDLS and CDR2 is YYNGEE in the germline V gene. This CDR3 spans 16 amino acids. Germline trimming cut 1 base from V and 5 bases from J; bases unmatched to any gene: 7. The CDR3 DNA reads TGTGCCAGCAGCGTACAAGGAGCGGGAGGGAAAGATACGCAGTATTTT. Amino acids: CASSVQGAGGKDTQYF.

The rearrangement links TRBV5-6 to TRBJ1-5; no clear D. The CDR3 is made up of 16 amino acids. Germline V gene data show CDR1 as SGHDT and CDR2 as YYEEEE. V shed 1 base and J shed 7 bases, with 18 bases lying between them. CDR3 sequence reads: CASSLMDTLSGQPQHF. CDR3 DNA: TGTGCCAGCAGCTTGATGGATACGCTTAGCGGGCAGCCCCAGCATTTT.

The genes are TRBV7-2 and TRBJ1-1; tentatively, D is TRBD1 (5 bases). Per germline, CDR1 SGHTA and CDR2 FQGNSA. The CDR3 consists of 17 residues. Between the trimmed V and J ends, which lost 1 base and 3 bases, there was a span of 18 bases. CDR3 amino acids: CASSLDSGPGEHTEAFF. The CDR3 DNA follows: TGTGCCAGCAGCTTAGATTCTGGCCCGGGGGAGCACACTGAAGCTTTCTTT.

CDR3 loop: CASSVGLGVDYGYTF. The CDR3 DNA sequence: TGTGCCAGCAGCGTAGGGTTAGGGGTTGACTATGGCTACACCTTC. V usage is TRBV9 and J usage is TRBJ1-2; D is perhaps TRBD1 (5 bases). V was cut by 0 bases and J by 3 bases, with 12 bases left in between. Germline assignment: CDR1 SGDLS and CDR2 YYNGEE. The length of the CDR3 is 15 residues.

This clone has a handful of counts. This sequence joins TRBV2 and TRBJ2-5; D unclear. The germline gives CDR1 SNHLY, CDR2 FYNNEI. V gave up 7 bases and J gave up 2 bases, with 8 bases separating them. The CDR3 extends over 12 amino acids. CDR3 sequence (DNA): TGTGCCAGCAAGAGAGTACAAGAGACCCAGTACTTC. Translated, it gives CASKRVQETQYF.

This rearrangement joins TRBV7-2 to TRBJ2-2, with TRBD1 matching over 7 bases. Germline loops: CDR1 SGHTA, CDR2 FQGNSA. Trimming took 5 bases from V and 5 from J; bases not matched to a gene: 2. The CDR3 length is 13 residues. Written as DNA, the CDR3 is TGTGCCAGCAGCCCAGGGGGTACCGGGGAGCTGTTTTTT. Translating gives CASSPGGTGELFF.

The sample holds one count of this clone. This chain joins TRBV25-1 and TRBJ2-3, with 8 bases that match TRBD2. Germline values: CDR1 MGHDK, CDR2 SYGVNS. The junction had 9 bases not matched to a gene; V was cut back by 1 base and J by 3 bases. CDR3 size: 17 residues. The CDR3 nucleotides are TGTGCCAGCAGTGAATCGGGCGCGGGGGGAGGGACAGATACGCAGTATTTT. The encoded protein is CASSESGAGGGTDTQYF.

This sequence joins TRBV14 and TRBJ2-3; 7 nucleotides agree with TRBD1. The CDR3 extends over 14 amino acids. Trimming at V came to 2 bases and at J to 8 bases, leaving 7 bases not matched to a gene. Germline V lookup: CDR1 SGHDN, CDR2 FVKESK. The CDR3 loop reads CASSQTTGWGTQYF. The CDR3 DNA sequence: TGTGCCAGCAGCCAAACGACAGGGTGGGGTACGCAGTATTTT.

This sequence joins TRBV7-3 and TRBJ1-2, with no clear D. Germline V gene lookup returns CDR1 SGHTA and CDR2 FQGTGA. Trimming cost V 5 bases and J 3 bases, with 10 bases left between them. This CDR3 contains 13 residues. DNA of the CDR3: TGTGCCAGCAGCCAGGACGCCCACTATGGCTACACCTTC. Amino acids: CASSQDAHYGYTF. Using reference TRBV7-3 and TRBJ1-2 for the parts outside the CDR3, the full variable domain is GAGVSQTPSNKVTEKGKYVELRCDPISGHTALYWYRQSLGQGPEFLIYFQGTGAADDSGLPNDRFFAVRPEGSVSTLKIQRTERGDSAVYLCASSQDAHYGYTFGSGTRLTVV.

This clone was observed once. V is TRBV11-3 and J is TRBJ2-3; 7 bases agree with TRBD1. The germline CDR1 and CDR2 sequences are SGHNT and YENEEA. Unmatched junction bases numbered 24, after V lost 4 bases and J lost 5 bases. This CDR3 region has 20 residues. The CDR3 region is CASSSLLPAPDRGLRDTQYF. CDR3 bases: TGTGCCAGCAGCTCACTTCTTCCCGCCCCTGATAGGGGGCTAAGAGATACGCAGTATTTT.

The chain links TRBV4-3 to TRBJ2-7; D is possibly TRBD2 (5 bases). Trimming pared 4 bases from V and 3 bases from J, leaving 10 bases between. The CDR3 sequence is 13 residues long. Germline loops: CDR1 LGHNA, CDR2 YSLEER. DNA for the CDR3: TGCGCCAGCAGCCGCGCGGGTGGCTACGAGCAGTACTTC. Translating gives CASSRAGGYEQYF.

This chain links TRBV30 with TRBJ2-2; D gene ambiguous. There are 17 residues in the CDR3. Per germline, CDR1 GTSNPN and CDR2 SVGIG (reference sequence). Trimming left V 4 bases short and J 0 bases short, with 18 bases between. CDR3 loop: CAWTLFGPLSNTGELFF. CDR3 sequence (DNA): TGTGCCTGGACCCTCTTCGGACCCTTATCGAACACCGGGGAGCTGTTTTTT.

The gene calls are TRBV19 and TRBJ2-2; D uncertain. CDR3 length: 14 residues. V lost 4 bases to trimming and J lost 2 bases, with 8 bases between them. From germline, CDR1 is LNHDA and CDR2 SQIVND (reference sequence). CDR3 in amino acids: CASSTMANTGELFF. The CDR3 nucleotides are TGTGCCAGTAGTACCATGGCCAACACCGGGGAGCTGTTTTTT.